A few counts support the clone carrying this T cell receptor beta chain. The source of the sample is a study of blood T cell repertoires in COVID-19. Looking at the study overall: The origin of the acute and convalescent COVID-19 samples was the United States, Italy and Spain.

Using immunoSEQ multiplex PCR, the repertoire was profiled, and TCRdb retains in-frame clones only, with some absent. The sample has roughly 160,000 clones, around 80% seen once. Sequenced material: peripheral blood. This sequence originates from a woman aged 55-70 years with acute or convalescent COVID-19.

The CDR3 nucleotides are TGTGCCAGTAGTATTCGAGACAGGGGGCGGTGGACAGATACGCAGTATTTT. Translating gives CASSIRDRGRWTDTQYF. The chain uses TRBV19 and TRBJ2-3; 10 positions match TRBD1. The CDR3 runs 17 residues. Germline V gene sequence: CDR1 LNHDA, CDR2 SQIVND (reference sequence). V was pared by 3 bases and J by 3 bases, with 9 bases of the junction left unmatched.